This TCR beta chain was recorded in a study of shared clonotypes between healthy human individuals. Data came from immunoSEQ multiplex PCR; TCRdb stores just in-frame clones and leaves some out. The sample includes around 2.1 million clones, about 93% seen only once; the top ten take over 1.5%. A note on this clone: Its antigen remains unidentified.

Trimming removed 1 base from V and 0 bases from J; junction bases left unmatched: 3. The CDR3 is 17 residues long. Germline V gives CDR1 SGDLS, CDR2 YYNGEE. Overall study results and limits: At large depth, rarefaction still showed sorted-subset sequencing to be incomplete.

Positively selected for CCR7, the CD45RO-negative cells used as naive CD8 cells excluded terminally differentiated effector memory CD45RA+ cells. The donors, all of them Caucasian adults, lived in Nashville, Tennessee. Sequencing input: naive CD8+ T cells from PBMCs. V gene TRBV9 combines with J gene TRBJ2-6; 8 bases map to TRBD2. This receptor was obtained from a man in his late teens or twenties in good health. Some clones in this sample may be carry-over from other donors' samples. For the CDR3, the DNA is TGTGCCAGCAGCGTAAAAAGCGGGGGCTCTGGGGCCAACGTCCTGACTTTC. The encoded protein is CASSVKSGGSGANVLTF. The complete variable domain, with remaining parts taken from reference TRBV9 and TRBJ2-6, reads DSGVTQTPKHLITATGQRVTLRCSPRSGDLSVYWYQQSLDQGLQFLIQYYNGEERAKGNILERFSAQQFPDLHSELNLSSLELGDSALYFCASSVKSGGSGANVLTFGAGSRLTVL.